This entry is about one T cell receptor beta chain. Its antigen is unknown. These data come from a study of cytomegalovirus exposure and HLA in healthy donors. Study conclusions and caveats: It was only CMV serostatus that was available as immune exposure information.

PCR employed 60 Vbeta and 13 Jbeta primers. Sequencing was performed with immunoSEQ multiplex PCR; in TCRdb, only in-frame clones are kept and a portion is missing. Seen here are fewer than 250,000 clones, approximately 83% observed once, and the top ten hold roughly 0.7%. CDR3 length: 13 amino acids. The V and J ends lost 4 bases and 8 bases respectively, with 15 bases between them. Germline CDR1 and CDR2: SGHNT and YYREEE (reference sequence). Input material: PBMCs. The sequence was obtained from a boy aged 2 to 10 in good health and CMV-seronegative. V gene TRBV5-4 combines with J gene TRBJ1-1; D perhaps matches TRBD1 (6 bases). CDR3 bases: TGTGCCAGCAGCCGAAGGACAGCCCCAGAAGCTTTCTTT. Translated, it gives CASSRRTAPEAFF.